This T cell receptor (beta chain) came from a study of T cell repertoires in cytomegalovirus infection. About the study: CMV epitopes used comprised recently identified HLA-C-restricted ones and well-studied HLA-B-restricted ones.

Via MiXCR, TCRdb re-called the reads, giving one row per CDR3 protein. The table records fewer than 850,000 distinct CDR3 sequences, 25% to 30% of them present only once. The CDR3 sequence is 14 residues long. The V gene lost 4 bases and the J gene lost 4 bases, with 11 bases spanning the gap. Germline V gene sequence: CDR1 PRHDT, CDR2 FYEKMQ (reference sequence). About this clonotype itself: Antigen specificity is unknown.

V is TRBV13 and J is TRBJ1-3; weak D call: TRBD1 (5 bases). The input for sequencing was cultured CD8+ T cells from PBMCs, taken from culture after CMV antigen stimulation. This sequence originates from a human donor in good health (CMV status not recorded). Some clones in this sample may be carry-over from other donors' samples. The CDR3 is CASSSGLKGNTIYF. CDR3 nucleotide sequence: TGTGCCAGCAGCTCGGGACTAAAAGGAAACACCATATATTTT.